The present T cell receptor (beta chain) was sequenced within a study of T cell changes during pregnancy in multiple sclerosis. Trimming left V 0 bases short and J 5 bases short, with 20 bases between. Germline lookup yields CDR1 SGHKS and CDR2 YYEKEE (reference sequence). This CDR3 is built from 18 residues. Sequenced by immunoSEQ multiplex PCR; TCRdb stores in-frame clones only, minus some. This sample has 35,000 to 50,000 clones; more than 90% occur once, and the top ten carry more than 0.6%. The sample here was CD4+ T cells from peripheral blood mononuclear cells, taken in the first trimester of pregnancy. The TCR originated in a female donor with multiple sclerosis, enrolled in a pregnancy study. The chain links TRBV5-5 to TRBJ2-2; weak D call: TRBD1 (6 bases). CDR3 DNA: TGTGCCAGCAGCTTGGAATCAGGGGAAGTCTTGAGGACCGGGGAGCTGTTTTTT. This encodes CASSLESGEVLRTGELFF.